The T cell receptor beta chain described here comes from a study of spatial heterogeneity in lung cancer. Study results and caveats: Tracking of tumor mutation counts was seen in expanded intratumoral alpha and beta TCR counts.

The time point is: sample taken at primary tumor resection. At least ten counts were recorded for this clonotype. The antigen is not known. Germline V CDR1 and CDR2: SNHLY, FYNNEI. The CDR3 length is 16 residues. V was pared by 6 bases and J by 7 bases, with 22 bases between. TCRdb passed the 5' RACE reads through MiXCR, listing each CDR3 protein once. The data show 2,500 to 3,500 distinct CDR3 sequences, over 5% seen once. This TCR derives from a male donor with early-stage non-small cell lung cancer. The chain combines TRBV2 with TRBJ2-1; possibly TRBD2 for D (6 bases). The sequenced sample was lung tumor tissue, obtained at surgery. Written as DNA, the CDR3 is TGTGCCAGCAGCGTACTAGCCGCGGGCCCTGGGAATGAGCAGTTCTTC. It translates to CASSVLAAGPGNEQFF.